This T cell receptor beta chain emerged from a study of blood T cell repertoires in COVID-19. On the study more broadly: Sources were T cells, B-cell-depleted T cells, or PBMCs; the material itself was cDNA or gDNA.

Seattle patients were enrolled during active infection and followed longitudinally. TCRdb's copy holds only in-frame clones and misses some; the assay was immunoSEQ multiplex PCR. Of about 200,000 clones in the sample, roughly 80% were seen once. Sample: peripheral blood. The sequence was obtained from a woman at least 80 years old with COVID-19, enrolled during active disease.

This CDR3 reads CASRPGQRNTEAFF. The CDR3 coding sequence is TGTGCCAGCAGACCGGGACAAAGGAACACTGAAGCTTTCTTT. V is TRBV27 and J is TRBJ1-1, with a tentative D call TRBD1 (6 bases). CDR3 length: 14 residues. V lost 6 bases and J 1 base, leaving 12 bases between the germline ends. Looked up from germline, CDR1 is MNHEY and CDR2 is SMNVEV (reference sequence).